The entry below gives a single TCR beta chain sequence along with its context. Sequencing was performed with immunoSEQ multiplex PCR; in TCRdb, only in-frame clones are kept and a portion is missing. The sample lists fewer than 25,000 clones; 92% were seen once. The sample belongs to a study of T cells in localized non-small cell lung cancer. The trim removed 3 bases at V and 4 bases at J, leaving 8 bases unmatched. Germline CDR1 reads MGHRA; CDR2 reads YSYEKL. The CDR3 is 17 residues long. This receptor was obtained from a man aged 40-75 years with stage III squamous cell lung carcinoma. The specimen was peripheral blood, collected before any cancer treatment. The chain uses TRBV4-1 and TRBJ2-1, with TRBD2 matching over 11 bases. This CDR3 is CASSQAPTSGSYNEQFF. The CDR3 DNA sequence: TGCGCCAGCAGCCAGGCCCCCACTAGCGGGAGTTACAATGAGCAGTTCTTC.